One sample yielded the 8 T cell receptor beta chains listed below, sequenced in a study. TCRdb independently ran MiXCR on the 5' RACE reads; one entry per CDR3 protein. The sample records about 42,000 distinct CDR3 sequences, 20% to 25% being singletons. Tregs were sorted as CD4+CD25+CD127-/low cells. The source material was Tregs sorted from blood. These receptors were collected from a female donor with breast cancer.

This clonotype qualifies as medium-sized. The rearrangement links TRBV12-3 or TRBV12-4 to TRBJ2-1; D may be TRBD1 (5 bases). The CDR3 consists of 11 residues. Trimming took 6 bases from V and 10 from J, leaving 10 bases between them. The CDR3 loop reads CASSQGMEQFF. The CDR3 nucleotides read TGTGCCAGCAGCCAGGGAATGGAGCAGTTCTTC.

In nucleotides, the CDR3 is TGTGCCAGCAGCTTAGGTTTTCTGACGTTTAAGAATGAGCAGTTCTTC. Translated, it gives CASSLGFLTFKNEQFF. This chain connects TRBV7-9 to TRBJ2-1, with no clear D. The germline CDR1 and CDR2 sequences are SEHNR and FQNEAQ (reference sequence). This CDR3 spans 16 amino acids. V was shortened by 1 base and J by 7 bases, with 17 bases between the two germline ends.

This clonotype was found a few times. The chain is built from TRBV15 and TRBJ1-4; 9 nucleotides align to TRBD1. Germline V gives CDR1 LNHNV, CDR2 YYDKDF (reference sequence). The CDR3 has 14 amino acids. J was trimmed by 8 bases and V by 4 bases; bases with no gene match: 5. The chain's CDR3 is CATSKDRGEEKLFF. CDR3 sequence (DNA): TGTGCCACCAGCAAGGACAGGGGAGAGGAAAAACTGTTTTTT. The full variable domain, completed using reference TRBV15 and TRBJ1-4, is DAMVIQNPRYQVTQFGKPVTLSCSQTLNHNVMYWYQQKSSQAPKLLFHYYDKDFNNEADTPDNFQSRRPNTSFCFLDIRSPGLGDTAMYLCATSKDRGEEKLFFGSGTQLSVL.

The rearrangement joins TRBV12-3 or TRBV12-4 to TRBJ2-3, with 11 bases that match TRBD1. CDR3 length: 13 amino acids. The V segment lost 6 bases and the J segment 4 bases; nucleotides outside the gene matches: 0. CDR3 sequence (DNA): TGTGCCAGCAGGGGACAGGGGGCAGATACGCAGTATTTT. This encodes CASRGQGADTQYF.

The V gene is TRBV5-6, the J gene TRBJ2-1; 9 nucleotides align to TRBD1. The V gene end was trimmed by 7 bases and the J gene end by 4 bases; junction bases not matched to a gene: 12. This CDR3 is built from 16 residues. Germline CDR1 and CDR2: SGHDT and YYEEEE. CDR3 nucleotide sequence: TGTGCCAGCGCCTTCCCCACAGGGGGCCTTTACAATGAGCAGTTCTTC. Residues: CASAFPTGGLYNEQFF.

This sequence joins TRBV20-1 and TRBJ2-7; no clear D gene. This CDR3 has 10 residues. Germline V CDR1 and CDR2: DFQATT, SNEGSKA (reference sequence). V shed 5 bases and J shed 5 bases, with 7 bases lying between them. The CDR3 region has the DNA TGCAGTGCTGGGCAAGACGAGCAGTACTTC. The encoded protein is CSAGQDEQYF.

The chain joins TRBV5-6 to TRBJ1-2; D is undetermined. The CDR3 is made up of 14 amino acids. Germline V gene data show CDR1 as SGHDT and CDR2 as YYEEEE. V was pared by 4 bases and J by 4 bases, with 14 bases between. Here the CDR3 DNA reads TGTGCCAGCAGCGCCCGGGCCCCGGGCTATGGCTACACCTTC. Its translation: CASSARAPGYGYTF.

This clonotype appeared many times. This chain joins TRBV7-9 and TRBJ2-5; the D is unclear. CDR1 and CDR2 from the germline V gene are SEHNR and FQNEAQ (reference sequence). CDR3 length: 14 amino acids. Trimming shortened V by 5 bases and J by 3 bases, and 13 bases separated the two germline ends. The CDR3 reads CASSPTESEETQYF. CDR3 DNA: TGTGCCAGCAGCCCAACAGAATCCGAAGAGACCCAGTACTTC.